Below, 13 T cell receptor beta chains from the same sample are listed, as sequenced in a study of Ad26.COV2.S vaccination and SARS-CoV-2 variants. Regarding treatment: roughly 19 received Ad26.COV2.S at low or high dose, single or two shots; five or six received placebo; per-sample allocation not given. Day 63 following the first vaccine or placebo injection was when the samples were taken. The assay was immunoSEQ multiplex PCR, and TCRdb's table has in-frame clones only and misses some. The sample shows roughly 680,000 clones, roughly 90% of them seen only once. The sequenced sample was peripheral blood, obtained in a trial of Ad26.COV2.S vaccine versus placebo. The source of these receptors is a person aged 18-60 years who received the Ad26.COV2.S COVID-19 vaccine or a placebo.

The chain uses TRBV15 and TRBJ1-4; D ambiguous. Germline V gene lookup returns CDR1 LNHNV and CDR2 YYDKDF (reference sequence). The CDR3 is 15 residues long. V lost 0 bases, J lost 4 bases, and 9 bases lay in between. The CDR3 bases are TGTGCCACCAGCAGAGATAGGGTCATTAATGAAAAACTGTTTTTT. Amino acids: CATSRDRVINEKLFF.

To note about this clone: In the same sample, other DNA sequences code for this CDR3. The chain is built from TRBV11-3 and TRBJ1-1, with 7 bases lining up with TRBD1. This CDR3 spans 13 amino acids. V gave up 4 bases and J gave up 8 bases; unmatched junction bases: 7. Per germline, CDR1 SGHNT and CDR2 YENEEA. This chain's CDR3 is CASSSQGEGEAFF. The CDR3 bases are TGTGCCAGCAGCTCTCAGGGGGAGGGGGAAGCTTTCTTT.

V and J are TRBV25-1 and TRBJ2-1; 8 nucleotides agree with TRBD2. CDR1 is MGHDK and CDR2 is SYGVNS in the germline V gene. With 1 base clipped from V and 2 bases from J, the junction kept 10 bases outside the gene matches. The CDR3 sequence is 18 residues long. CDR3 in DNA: TGTGCCAGCAGTGAATCGCGGTTTGCTAGCGGGCCCTACAATGAGCAGTTCTTC. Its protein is CASSESRFASGPYNEQFF.

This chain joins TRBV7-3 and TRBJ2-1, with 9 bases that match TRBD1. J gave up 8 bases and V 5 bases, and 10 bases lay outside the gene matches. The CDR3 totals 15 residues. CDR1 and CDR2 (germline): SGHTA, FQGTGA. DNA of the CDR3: TGTGCCAGCAGCCTGACAGGGGGTTTGGGAGATGAGCAGTTCTTC. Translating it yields CASSLTGGLGDEQFF.

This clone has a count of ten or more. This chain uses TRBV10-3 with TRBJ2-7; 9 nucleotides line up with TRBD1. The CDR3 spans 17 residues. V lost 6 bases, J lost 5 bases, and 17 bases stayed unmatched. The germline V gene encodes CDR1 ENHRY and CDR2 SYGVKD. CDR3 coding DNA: TGTGCCATCAGGGCCAAGACCTCCGGGACAGGGATCGACGAGCAGTACTTC. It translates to CAIRAKTSGTGIDEQYF.

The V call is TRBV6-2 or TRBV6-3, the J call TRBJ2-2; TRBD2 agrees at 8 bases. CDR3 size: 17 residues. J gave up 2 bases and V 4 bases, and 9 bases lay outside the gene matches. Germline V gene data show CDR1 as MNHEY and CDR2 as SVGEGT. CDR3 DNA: TGTGCCAGCAGTTTCACCAGCGGGGGCCCCAACACCGGGGAGCTGTTTTTT. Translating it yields CASSFTSGGPNTGELFF.

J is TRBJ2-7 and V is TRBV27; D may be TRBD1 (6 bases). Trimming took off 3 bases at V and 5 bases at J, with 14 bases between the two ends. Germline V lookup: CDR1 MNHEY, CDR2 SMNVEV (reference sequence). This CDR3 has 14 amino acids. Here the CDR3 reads CASSLGQGHDEQYF. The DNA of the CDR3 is TGTGCCAGCAGTTTGGGCCAGGGGCACGACGAGCAGTACTTC.

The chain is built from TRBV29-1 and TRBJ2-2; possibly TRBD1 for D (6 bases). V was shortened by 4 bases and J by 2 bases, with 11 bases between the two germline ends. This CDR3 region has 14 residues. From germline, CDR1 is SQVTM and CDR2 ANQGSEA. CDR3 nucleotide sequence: TGCAGCGTTGCCCGGGACACCAACACCGGGGAGCTGTTTTTT. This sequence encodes CSVARDTNTGELFF.

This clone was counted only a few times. The CDR3 DNA reads as TGTGCCACCAGCAGAGTTAGCGGATCCTACGAGCAGTACTTC. Amino acids: CATSRVSGSYEQYF. V and J are TRBV15 and TRBJ2-7; a weak D match, TRBD2 (6 bases). The CDR3 spans 14 residues. Germline V gives CDR1 LNHNV, CDR2 YYDKDF (reference sequence). V lost 1 base and J 1 base, leaving 8 bases between the germline ends.

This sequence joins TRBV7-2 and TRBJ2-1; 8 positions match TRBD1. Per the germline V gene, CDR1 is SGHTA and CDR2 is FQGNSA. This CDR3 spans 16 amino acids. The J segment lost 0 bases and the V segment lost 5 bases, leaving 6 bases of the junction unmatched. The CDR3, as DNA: TGTGCCAGCAGCCAATGGACAGGGCTCTCCTACAATGAGCAGTTCTTC. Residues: CASSQWTGLSYNEQFF. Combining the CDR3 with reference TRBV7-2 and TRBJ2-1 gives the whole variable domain GAGVSQSPSNKVTEKGKDVELRCDPISGHTALYWYRQSLGQGLEFLIYFQGNSAPDKSGLPSDRFSAERTGGSVSTLTIQRTQQEDSAVYLCASSQWTGLSYNEQFFGPGTRLTVL.

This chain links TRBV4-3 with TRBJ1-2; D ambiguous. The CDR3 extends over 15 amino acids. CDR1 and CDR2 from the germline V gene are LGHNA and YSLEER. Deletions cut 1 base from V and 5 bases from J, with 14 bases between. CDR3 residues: CASSQVSDGAYGYTF. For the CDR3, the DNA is TGCGCCAGCAGCCAAGTGTCGGACGGAGCGTATGGCTACACCTTC.

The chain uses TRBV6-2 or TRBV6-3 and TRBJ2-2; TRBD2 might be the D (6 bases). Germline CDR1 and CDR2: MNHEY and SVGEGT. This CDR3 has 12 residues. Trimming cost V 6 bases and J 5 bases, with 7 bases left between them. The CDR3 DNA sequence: TGTGCCAGCAGCCGGGGGACCGGGGAGCTGTTTTTT. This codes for CASSRGTGELFF.

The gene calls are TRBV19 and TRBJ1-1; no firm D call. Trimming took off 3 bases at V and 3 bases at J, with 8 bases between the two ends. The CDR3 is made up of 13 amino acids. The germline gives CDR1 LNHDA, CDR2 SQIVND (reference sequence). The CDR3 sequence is CASSMREDTEAFF. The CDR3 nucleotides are TGTGCCAGTAGTATGAGGGAGGACACTGAAGCTTTCTTT.